A single sample gave rise to the 19 T cell receptor beta chains below, sequenced in a study of blood T cell repertoires in COVID-19. Assay used: immunoSEQ multiplex PCR; TCRdb lists only in-frame clones, some missing. This table has 60,000 to 90,000 clones, around 84% appearing once. The sample was peripheral blood. These receptors originate from a man aged 50 to 60 with acute or convalescent COVID-19.

The chain employs TRBV7-2 and TRBJ2-2, with 11 bases identical to TRBD2. V was clipped by 3 bases and J by 2 bases; unmatched bases: 5. The CDR3 spans 17 residues. From germline, CDR1 is SGHTA and CDR2 FQGNSA. The CDR3 loop is CASSFPSGGINTGELFF. CDR3 nucleotide sequence: TGTGCCAGCAGCTTTCCTAGCGGGGGGATAAACACCGGGGAGCTGTTTTTT.

The chain recombines TRBV5-4 with TRBJ1-4, with 12 bases matching TRBD1. The CDR3 length is 19 residues. In germline, CDR1 is SGHNT, CDR2 YYREEE (reference sequence). V lost 4 bases and J lost 3; bases outside the gene matches: 13. DNA of the CDR3: TGTGCCAGCAGCCGTAGAAGGGGGACAGGGGGCGCAGCTAATGAAAAACTGTTTTTT. This sequence encodes CASSRRRGTGGAANEKLFF.

The chain combines TRBV11-3 with TRBJ1-4; D perhaps matches TRBD1 (5 bases). This CDR3 comprises 15 residues. V gave up 5 bases and J gave up 6 bases, with 16 bases separating them. CDR1 and CDR2 (germline): SGHNT, YENEEA. The CDR3 DNA sequence: TGTGCCAGCAGCCCTAGCGGGGGTAGCGATGAAAAACTGTTTTTT. It codes for CASSPSGGSDEKLFF.

This clone was counted only a few times. DNA of the CDR3: TGTGCCAGCAGCTTAAGTCCGGTCGTTTGGGGGGACAATGAGCAGTTCTTC. Amino acid sequence: CASSLSPVVWGDNEQFF. The chain is built from TRBV7-2 and TRBJ2-1, with D possibly TRBD2 on 6 matching bases. Trimming removed 2 bases at V and 5 bases at J, with 19 bases between. The CDR3 runs to 17 residues. Per the germline V gene, CDR1 is SGHTA and CDR2 is FQGNSA.

This chain joins TRBV4-1 and TRBJ2-5; D perhaps matches TRBD2 (5 bases). The CDR3 extends over 14 amino acids. Germline lookup yields CDR1 MGHRA and CDR2 YSYEKL. V lost 0 bases, J lost 5 bases, and 10 bases lay in between. This chain's CDR3 is CASSQDQRGETQYF. In DNA form, the CDR3 reads TGCGCCAGCAGCCAAGATCAACGCGGGGAGACCCAGTACTTC.

V usage is TRBV3-1 (or the pseudogene TRBV3-2) and J usage is TRBJ2-1; weak D call: TRBD2 (6 bases). The germline V gene has CDR1 LGHDT and CDR2 YNNKEL (reference sequence). This CDR3 contains 15 residues. Trimming took off 4 bases at V and 1 base at J, with 11 bases between the two ends. CDR3: CASSRTTLSYNEQFF. DNA for the CDR3: TGTGCCAGCAGCCGGACTACCCTATCCTACAATGAGCAGTTCTTC.

V is TRBV4-1 and J is TRBJ2-7, with TRBD2 matching 11 bases. CDR1 MGHRA and CDR2 YSYEKL come from the germline V gene. Germline trimming cut 3 bases from V and 0 bases from J; bases unmatched to any gene: 16. There are 20 residues in the CDR3. The CDR3 bases are TGCGCCAGCAGCCAGGGCGGTCTCCGACTAGCGGGGTTTAGCTCCTACGAGCAGTACTTC. Encoded protein: CASSQGGLRLAGFSSYEQYF.

The sample holds one count of this clone. The DNA for the CDR3 is TGTGCCAGCAGTGGGGGGAGGGACACCAGTCGCTCGACCTACAATGAGCAGTTCTTC. Protein product: CASSGGRDTSRSTYNEQFF. This sequence joins TRBV2 and TRBJ2-1, with a weak D call TRBD2 (7 bases). V lost 4 bases and J lost 2, with 24 bases in between. Germline CDR1 is SNHLY and CDR2 is FYNNEI. This CDR3 region has 19 residues.

The J gene is TRBJ1-1, the V gene TRBV28; D might be TRBD1 (6 bases). The CDR3 runs 18 residues. The V and J ends lost 5 bases and 0 bases respectively, with 22 bases between them. From germline, CDR1 is MDHEN and CDR2 SYDVKM. The CDR3 DNA sequence: TGTGCCAGCAGTCCACGAGGGGGGGCTAGAGGGATGAACACTGAAGCTTTCTTT. This sequence encodes CASSPRGGARGMNTEAFF.

This chain links TRBV14 with TRBJ2-3; 10 nucleotides match TRBD1. Trimming cost V 4 bases and J 6 bases; bases outside gene matches: 10. The length of the CDR3 is 16 residues. CDR1 SGHDN and CDR2 FVKESK come from the germline V gene. CDR3 in amino acids: CASSLLGQGEYDTQYF. In DNA, the CDR3 is TGTGCCAGCAGCCTATTAGGACAGGGGGAATACGATACGCAGTATTTT.

The chain has TRBV11-3 and TRBJ2-2; D is possibly TRBD2 (7 bases). This CDR3 has 16 amino acids. V dropped 1 base and J dropped 2 bases, with 11 bases sitting between them. Per germline, CDR1 SGHNT and CDR2 YENEEA. CDR3 in DNA: TGTGCCAGCAGCTTAGCGCGGGGGCCCAACACCGGGGAGCTGTTTTTT. Protein: CASSLARGPNTGELFF.

This clone has a handful of counts. This sequence joins TRBV12-3 or TRBV12-4 and TRBJ2-1, with a weak D call TRBD1 (6 bases). V was shortened by 6 bases and J by 5 bases, with 11 bases between the two germline ends. CDR3 length: 13 amino acids. This CDR3 is CASRQGWNNEQFF. The CDR3 DNA sequence: TGTGCCAGCAGACAGGGATGGAACAATGAGCAGTTCTTC.

The chain uses TRBV5-1 and TRBJ2-5, with 10 bases fitting TRBD1. The germline V gene encodes CDR1 SGHRS and CDR2 YFSETQ. V gave up 4 bases and J gave up 4 bases; unmatched junction bases: 10. The CDR3 is 16 amino acids. CDR3 amino acids: CASSGGTGDSSETQYF. The CDR3 DNA reads TGCGCCAGCAGCGGGGGGACAGGGGACAGCTCAGAGACCCAGTACTTC.

The chain uses TRBV11-2 and TRBJ2-1, with D unclear. Trimming removed 0 bases at V and 9 bases at J, with 12 bases between. This CDR3 contains 14 residues. Germline V gene sequence: CDR1 SGHAT, CDR2 FQNNGV. The CDR3 loop is CASSLEIAVGEQFF. The CDR3 DNA sequence: TGTGCCAGCAGCTTAGAGATCGCGGTAGGTGAGCAGTTCTTC.

This clone turned up a few times. This chain joins TRBV5-6 and TRBJ2-6, with 7 bases that match TRBD2. The V segment lost 2 bases and the J segment 0 bases; nucleotides outside the gene matches: 5. CDR1 SGHDT and CDR2 YYEEEE come from the germline V gene. This CDR3 has 17 amino acids. CDR3 DNA sequence: TGTGCCAGCAGCTTCTGGGGGGGTAGCTCTGGGGCCAACGTCCTGACTTTC. Its protein is CASSFWGGSSGANVLTF.

The chain carries TRBV29-1 and TRBJ1-2, with 9 bases fitting TRBD1. The CDR3 length is 13 residues. Germline CDR1 reads SQVTM; CDR2 reads ANQGSEA. The junction had 11 bases not matched to a gene; V was cut back by 8 bases and J by 7 bases. CDR3 nucleotides: TGCAGCACCCGAGACAGGGGGGGATCTGGCTACACCTTC. Its protein is CSTRDRGGSGYTF.

V gene TRBV11-2 combines with J gene TRBJ1-2, with D maybe TRBD1 (5 bases). V was shortened by 1 base and J by 3 bases, with 6 bases between the two germline ends. The CDR3 has 13 residues. The germline V gene has CDR1 SGHAT and CDR2 FQNNGV. CDR3 loop: CASSLGQYYGYTF. In nucleotides, the CDR3 is TGTGCCAGCAGCTTAGGACAGTACTATGGCTACACCTTC.

The chain links TRBV10-3 to TRBJ2-3, with 7 bases that match TRBD2. V lost 4 bases to trimming and J lost 4 bases; unmatched junction nucleotides: 2. The CDR3 consists of 13 residues. Germline V gives CDR1 ENHRY, CDR2 SYGVKD. For the CDR3, the DNA is TGTGCCATCAGTGGGGGAGGGTCAGATACGCAGTATTTT. Translating it yields CAISGGGSDTQYF.

The chain joins TRBV4-2 to TRBJ1-2, with 8 nucleotides matching TRBD1. CDR3 length equals 16 residues. Germline V gene sequence: CDR1 LGHNA, CDR2 YNFKEQ. J gave up 4 bases and V 0 bases, and 7 bases lay outside the gene matches. The CDR3: CASSQDGTGGFYGYTF. CDR3 DNA: TGTGCCAGCAGCCAAGACGGTACAGGGGGTTTCTATGGCTACACCTTC.